The clone carrying this TCR beta chain has more than one count but fewer than ten. Antigen unknown. The sample comes from a study of T cells after yellow fever vaccination. Across the whole study: Fractions of limited cellularity were prepared by means of SMART-Seq v4 Ultra Low Input. Findings and limits, study-wide: Weaker overall, the secondary response nonetheless peaked faster (day 5 versus 15). Contaminating bulk clonotypes could be abundant in FACS-sorted repertoires.

By 5'RACE template switching, TCR cDNA was produced, with a universal primer site and UMIs added in the process. TCRdb reprocessed the 5' RACE reads via MiXCR and lists one record per CDR3 protein. Here the sample spans some 320,000 distinct CDR3 sequences, around 9.3% being singletons. Here the sequenced sample was CD4+ T cells sorted from PBMCs, taken 5 days after the yellow fever booster vaccination. The TCR comes from a man younger than 30 who received the YFV17D yellow fever vaccine.

CDR3 DNA: TGTGCCAGCAGTGAAGGGGGACAAAGGAACACCATATATTTT. Encoded protein: CASSEGGQRNTIYF. The chain carries TRBV6-1 and TRBJ1-3; maybe TRBD1 (6 bases). The ends were cut back, 1 base at V and 7 bases at J, with 11 bases in the middle. The CDR3 sequence is 14 residues long. CDR1 and CDR2 (germline): MNHNS, SASEGT.